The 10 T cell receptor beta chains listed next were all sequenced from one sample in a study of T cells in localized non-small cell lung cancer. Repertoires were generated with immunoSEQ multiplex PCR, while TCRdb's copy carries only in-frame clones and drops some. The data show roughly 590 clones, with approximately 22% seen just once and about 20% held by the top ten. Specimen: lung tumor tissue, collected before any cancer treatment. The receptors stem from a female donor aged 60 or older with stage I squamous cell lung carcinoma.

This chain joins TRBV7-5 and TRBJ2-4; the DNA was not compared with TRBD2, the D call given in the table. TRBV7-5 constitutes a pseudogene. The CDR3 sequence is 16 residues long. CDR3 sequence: CASSLPGLLAKNIQYF. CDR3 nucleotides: TGTGCCAGCAGCTTGCCGGGTCTCCTAGCCAAAAACATTCAGTACTTC.

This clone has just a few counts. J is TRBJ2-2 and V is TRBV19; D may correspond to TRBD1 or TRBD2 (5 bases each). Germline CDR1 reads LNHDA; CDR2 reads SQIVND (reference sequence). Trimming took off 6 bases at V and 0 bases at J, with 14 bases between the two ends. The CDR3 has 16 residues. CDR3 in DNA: TGTGCCAGTAGCGGGACCGCCGCTACGAACACCGGGGAGCTGTTTTTT. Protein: CASSGTAATNTGELFF.

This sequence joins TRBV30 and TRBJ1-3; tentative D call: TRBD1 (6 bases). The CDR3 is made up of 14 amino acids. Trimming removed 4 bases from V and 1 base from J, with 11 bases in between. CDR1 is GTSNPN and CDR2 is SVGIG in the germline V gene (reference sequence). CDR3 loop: CAWKYRESGNTIYF. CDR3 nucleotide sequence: TGTGCCTGGAAATACAGGGAGTCTGGAAACACCATATATTTT.

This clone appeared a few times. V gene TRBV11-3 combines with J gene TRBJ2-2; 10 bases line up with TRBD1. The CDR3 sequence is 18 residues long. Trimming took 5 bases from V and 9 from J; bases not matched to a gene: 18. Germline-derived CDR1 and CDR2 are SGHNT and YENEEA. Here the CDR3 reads CASSTFPDRGQGRRELFF. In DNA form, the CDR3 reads TGTGCCAGCAGCACCTTCCCCGACAGGGGGCAGGGGCGGCGGGAGCTGTTTTTT.

The CDR3 loop reads CASSQDPPGSSSYNSPLHF. DNA of the CDR3: TGCGCCAGCAGCCAAGACCCTCCGGGTTCTAGCTCCTATAATTCACCCCTCCACTTT. The J gene is TRBJ1-6, the V gene TRBV4-1; D uncertain. CDR1 is MGHRA and CDR2 is YSYEKL in the germline V gene. The V end was cut by 0 bases, the J end by 0 bases, with 15 bases between. This CDR3 spans 19 amino acids.

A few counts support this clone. CDR3 nucleotide sequence: TGTGCCAGTAGTATCACGGCGAACACTGAAGCTTTCTTT. Translated, it gives CASSITANTEAFF. The chain uses TRBV19 and TRBJ1-1; D remains unclear. The V and J ends lost 3 bases and 1 base respectively, with 6 bases between them. The CDR3 runs to 13 residues. CDR1 is LNHDA and CDR2 is SQIVND in the germline V gene (reference sequence).

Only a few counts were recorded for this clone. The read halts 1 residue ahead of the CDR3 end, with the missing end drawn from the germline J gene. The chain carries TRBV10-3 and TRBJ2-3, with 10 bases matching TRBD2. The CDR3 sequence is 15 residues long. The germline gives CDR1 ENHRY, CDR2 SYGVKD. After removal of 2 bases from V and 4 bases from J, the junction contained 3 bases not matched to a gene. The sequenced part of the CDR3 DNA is TGTGCCATCAGTGAGCCGGGACTAGCGCCAGATACGCAGTAT. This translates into CAISEPGLAPDTQY. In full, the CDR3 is CAISEPGLAPDTQYF.

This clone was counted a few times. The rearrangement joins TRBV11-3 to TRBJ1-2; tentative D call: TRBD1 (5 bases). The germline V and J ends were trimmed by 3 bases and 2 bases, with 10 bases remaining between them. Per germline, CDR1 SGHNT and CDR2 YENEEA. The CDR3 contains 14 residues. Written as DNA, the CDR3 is TGTGCCAGCAGCTTGAGGGGCGCGAACTATGGCTACACCTTC. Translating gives CASSLRGANYGYTF.

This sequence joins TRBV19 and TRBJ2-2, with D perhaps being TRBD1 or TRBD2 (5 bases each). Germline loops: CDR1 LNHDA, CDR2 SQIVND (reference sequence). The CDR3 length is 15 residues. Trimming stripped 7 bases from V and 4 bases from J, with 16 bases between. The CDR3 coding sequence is TGTGCCAGTACCCCCTGGACTGGGGGCACCGGGGAGCTGTTTTTT. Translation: CASTPWTGGTGELFF.

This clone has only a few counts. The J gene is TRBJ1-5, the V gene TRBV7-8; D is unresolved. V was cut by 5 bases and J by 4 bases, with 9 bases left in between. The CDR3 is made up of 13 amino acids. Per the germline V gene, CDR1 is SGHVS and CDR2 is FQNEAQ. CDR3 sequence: CASSPGKNQPQHF. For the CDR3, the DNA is TGTGCCAGCAGCCCCGGGAAGAATCAGCCCCAGCATTTT.